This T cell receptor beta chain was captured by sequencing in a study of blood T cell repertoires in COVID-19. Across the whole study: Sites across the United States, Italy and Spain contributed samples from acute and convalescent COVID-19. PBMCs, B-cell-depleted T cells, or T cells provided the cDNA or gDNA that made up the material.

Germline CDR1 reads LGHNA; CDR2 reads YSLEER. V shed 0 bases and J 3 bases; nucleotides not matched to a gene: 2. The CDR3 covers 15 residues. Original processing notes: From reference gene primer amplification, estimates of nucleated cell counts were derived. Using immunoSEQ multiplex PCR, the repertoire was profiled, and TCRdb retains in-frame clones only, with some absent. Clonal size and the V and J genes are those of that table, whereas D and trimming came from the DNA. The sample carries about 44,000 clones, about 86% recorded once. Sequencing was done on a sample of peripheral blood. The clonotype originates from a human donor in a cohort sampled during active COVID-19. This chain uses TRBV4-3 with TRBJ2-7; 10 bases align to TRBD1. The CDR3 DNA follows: TGCGCCAGCAGCCAAGAAAGGACAGGGGGCTACGAGCAGTACTTC. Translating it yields CASSQERTGGYEQYF.